This is a list of T cell receptor beta chains from one sample in a study of shared clonotypes between healthy human individuals. The method was immunoSEQ multiplex PCR; TCRdb's version includes in-frame clones alone and lacks a portion of them. The sample consists of approximately 1.4 million clones, under 99% of them appearing once. Sequencing used naive CD4+ T cells sorted from blood. The receptors were sampled from a man aged 30 to 45 in good health. The CDR3 runs from the conserved cysteine through the conserved F or W. A D gene is named only where the DNA matches it firmly. Rows give clone size only sometimes, using once, few, many, or a class for an expanded clone.

abundance	d_gene	j_gene	v_gene	CDR3nt	CDR3aa
.	.	TRBJ2-7	TRBV11-2	TGTGCCAGCAGGAAACCGGGGCGAGGGCACGGGGAGCAGTACTTC	CASRKPGRGHGEQYF
.	TRBD1	TRBJ2-2	TRBV28	TGTGCCAGCAGCCGACCTCAAGGGACAGGCATCTCCGGGGAGCTGTTTTTT	CASSRPQGTGISGELFF
.	.	TRBJ2-7	TRBV7-6	TGTGCCAGCAGCCCGTACAAATACGAGCAGTACTTC	CASSPYKYEQYF
.	.	TRBJ2-6	TRBV9	TGTGCCAGCAGCGCCGCCCCTGGGGCCAACGTCCTGACTTTC	CASSAAPGANVLTF
once	.	TRBJ1-3	TRBV7-2	TGTGCCAGCAGCTTAGCGGGGTCCGGAAACACCATATATTTT	CASSLAGSGNTIYF
.	.	TRBJ2-7	TRBV14	TGTGCCAGCAGCCAGACGTCCTACGAGCAGTACTTC	CASSQTSYEQYF
.	.	TRBJ2-1	TRBV7-3	TGTGCCAGCAGCTTAGGTGGGAGCTACAATGAGCAGTTCTTC	CASSLGGSYNEQFF
.	.	TRBJ2-2	TRBV18	TGTGCCAGCTCACCACCGAGGGGACAGAACACCGGGGAGCTGTTTTTT	CASSPPRGQNTGELFF
.	.	TRBJ1-5	TRBV28	TGTGCCAGCAGTTTAGGGTCCGGCAGGCAGCCCCAGCATTTT	CASSLGSGRQPQHF
.	TRBD2	TRBJ2-2	TRBV19	TGTGCCAGTAGGCCCTTTAGCGGGAGAGGGACCGGGGAGCTGTTTTTT	CASRPFSGRGTGELFF
.	.	TRBJ2-4	TRBV5-1	TGCGCCAGCAGGAGGACGCCAGGGGAGGTGCTAAACATTCAGTACTTC	CASRRTPGEVLNIQYF
.	.	TRBJ2-3	TRBV5-6	TGTGCCAGCAGCTTGTTAGGAGAAAAGCAGGCCCCCACAGATACGCAGTATTTT	CASSLLGEKQAPTDTQYF
.	TRBD2	TRBJ2-5	TRBV9	TGTGCCAGCAGCACTGGGACTAGCGGGAGGGGGTTTCAAGAGACCCAGTACTTC	CASSTGTSGRGFQETQYF
.	TRBD2	TRBJ2-7	TRBV19	TGTGCCAGTAGCCCCGCCGGGACTAGCAACTACGAGCAGTACTTC	CASSPAGTSNYEQYF
.	TRBD1	TRBJ1-1	TRBV9	TGTGCCAGCAGCTTTACAGGGGGAATGAACACTGAAGCTTTCTTT	CASSFTGGMNTEAFF